The rows below give T cell receptor beta chains drawn from one sample of a study of shared clonotypes between healthy human individuals. Clones were sequenced by immunoSEQ multiplex PCR, and TCRdb holds only the in-frame ones, with some missing. This table has millions of clones, around 95% appearing once. The sample taken for sequencing was naive CD4+ T cells sorted from blood. The source of these receptors is a man younger than 35 in good health. The CDR3 runs from the conserved cysteine through the conserved F or W. Fields, in order: V gene, clone size, D gene, CDR3 length, J gene, CDR3 protein, CDR3 DNA. The D gene is left open where the match is weak. Clone size is shown for a subset of rows, as once, few, many or a class of expanded clone.

v_gene: TRBV11-2; abundance: few; d_gene: -; len: 12; j_gene: TRBJ1-6; CDR3aa: CASSLTGVALHF; CDR3nt: TGTGCCAGCAGCTTGACGGGGGTGGCCCTCCACTTT
v_gene: TRBV12-1; abundance: -; d_gene: -; len: 15; j_gene: TRBJ1-2; CDR3aa: CASSSSGHPDYGYTF; CDR3nt: TGTGCCAGCAGCTCCTCGGGACATCCGGACTATGGCTACACCTTC
v_gene: TRBV18; abundance: -; d_gene: -; len: 14; j_gene: TRBJ2-5; CDR3aa: CASSPGGSQETQYF; CDR3nt: TGTGCCAGCTCACCGGGCGGCAGTCAAGAGACCCAGTACTTC
v_gene: TRBV7-2; abundance: -; d_gene: TRBD1; len: 14; j_gene: TRBJ1-6; CDR3aa: CASSLPTGASPLHF; CDR3nt: TGTGCCAGCAGCTTACCGACAGGGGCTTCACCCCTCCACTTT
v_gene: TRBV28; abundance: few; d_gene: -; len: 11; j_gene: TRBJ1-5; CDR3aa: CASSPNQPQHF; CDR3nt: TGTGCCAGCAGTCCCAATCAGCCCCAGCATTTT
v_gene: TRBV25-1; abundance: -; d_gene: TRBD2; len: 18; j_gene: TRBJ2-5; CDR3aa: CASSELTSGSPLDETQYF; CDR3nt: TGTGCCAGCAGTGAATTGACTAGCGGGAGCCCCTTGGACGAGACCCAGTACTTC
v_gene: TRBV6-5; abundance: -; d_gene: TRBD2; len: 15; j_gene: TRBJ2-7; CDR3aa: CASKIAGFASYEQYF; CDR3nt: TGTGCCAGCAAAATAGCGGGATTTGCCTCCTACGAGCAGTACTTC
v_gene: TRBV28; abundance: -; d_gene: -; len: 13; j_gene: TRBJ2-7; CDR3aa: CASSSALTYEQYF; CDR3nt: TGTGCCAGCAGTTCCGCCCTAACCTACGAGCAGTACTTC
v_gene: TRBV7-8; abundance: -; d_gene: -; len: 16; j_gene: TRBJ1-2; CDR3aa: CASSHRPGQSGYGYTF; CDR3nt: TGTGCCAGCAGCCATAGGCCGGGACAAAGTGGCTATGGCTACACCTTC
v_gene: TRBV12-5; abundance: -; d_gene: -; len: 15; j_gene: TRBJ2-7; CDR3aa: CASGFPRGYSYEQYF; CDR3nt: TGTGCTAGTGGTTTCCCCCGCGGGTATTCCTACGAGCAGTACTTC